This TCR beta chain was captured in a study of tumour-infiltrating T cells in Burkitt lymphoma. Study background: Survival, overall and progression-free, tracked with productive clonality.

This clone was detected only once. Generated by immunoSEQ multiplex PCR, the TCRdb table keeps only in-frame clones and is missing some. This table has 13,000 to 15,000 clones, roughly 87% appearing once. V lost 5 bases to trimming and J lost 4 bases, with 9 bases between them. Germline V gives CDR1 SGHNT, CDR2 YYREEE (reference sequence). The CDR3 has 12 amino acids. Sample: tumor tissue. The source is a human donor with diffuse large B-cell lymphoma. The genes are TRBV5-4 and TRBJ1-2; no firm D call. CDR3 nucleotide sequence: TGTGCCAGCAGTTTACGTGGCTATGGCTACACCTTC. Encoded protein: CASSLRGYGYTF.